Sequencing of this TCR beta chain was carried out in a study of T cell responses to AZD1222 COVID-19 vaccine. Assay: immunoSEQ multiplex PCR; the TCRdb copy retains only in-frame clones and omits some. The sample shows about 62,000 clones, about 90% of them seen only once. Study-wide results and caveats: White British donors predominated, females outnumbered males, and clonal diversity was possibly underestimated. The CD4 TCRs associated with vaccination extended across spike and predominated at 160-218 and 743-854.

This CDR3 comprises 14 residues. The germline V gene has CDR1 MNHEY and CDR2 SVGAGI. The V and J ends lost 6 bases and 5 bases respectively, with 14 bases between them. A remark on this clone: Its antigen remains unidentified.

The chain is built from TRBV6-5 and TRBJ1-5; D is uncertain. The receptor's source is an adult in good health. Source: peripheral blood, taken on day 0 of AZD1222 vaccination. CDR3 residues: CASRDKVTYQPQHF. Written as DNA, the CDR3 is TGTGCCAGCAGAGATAAGGTCACCTATCAGCCCCAGCATTTT.